Below, one TCR beta chain is given with its context. The antigen is undetermined. V was pared by 0 bases and J by 4 bases, with 13 bases of the junction left unmatched. Germline V gene data show CDR1 as SGDLS and CDR2 as YYNGEE. The CDR3 has 18 residues. The data derive from a study of T cells in Graves' hyperthyroidism and ophthalmopathy. Study details: Blood was drawn when the patient was first diagnosed and still untreated.

The TCR beta CDR3 regions underwent amplification using RNA transcripts as the source. The HTBI primer set was used in a first-round RT-PCR of the TCR CDR3. One entry per CDR3 protein, called by TCRdb with MiXCR from the multiplex PCR reads. Here the sample spans approximately 270,000 distinct CDR3 sequences, more than 14% being singletons. Study-level results: Most clonotypes expanded in thyroid above 0.001 were likewise present in blood.

Sequencing was carried out using blood. The chain is built from TRBV9 and TRBJ2-7, with TRBD2 matching 10 bases. This TCR derives from a woman in her 40s with Graves' hyperthyroidism that later progressed to Graves' ophthalmopathy. In DNA form, the CDR3 reads TGTGCCAGCAGCGTAGCTGCTAGCGGGAGATCTGTGTGGTACGAGCAGTACTTC. It is translated as CASSVAASGRSVWYEQYF. Full variable domain (rest looked up from reference TRBV9 and TRBJ2-7): DSGVTQTPKHLITATGQRVTLRCSPRSGDLSVYWYQQSLDQGLQFLIQYYNGEERAKGNILERFSAQQFPDLHSELNLSSLELGDSALYFCASSVAASGRSVWYEQYFGPGTRLTVT.